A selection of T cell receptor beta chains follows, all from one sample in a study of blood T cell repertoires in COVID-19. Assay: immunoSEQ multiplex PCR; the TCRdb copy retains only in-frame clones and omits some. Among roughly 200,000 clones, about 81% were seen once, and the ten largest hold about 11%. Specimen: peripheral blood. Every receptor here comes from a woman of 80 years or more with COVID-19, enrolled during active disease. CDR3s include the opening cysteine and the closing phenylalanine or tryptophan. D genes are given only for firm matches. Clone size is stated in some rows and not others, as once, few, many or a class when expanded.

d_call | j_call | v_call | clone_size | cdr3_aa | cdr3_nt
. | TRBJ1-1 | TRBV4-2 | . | CASSQAGWVATEAFF | TGTGCCAGCAGCCAAGCTGGTTGGGTAGCCACTGAAGCTTTCTTT
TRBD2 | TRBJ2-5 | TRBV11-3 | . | CASSQGLAAQETQYF | TGTGCCAGCAGCCAAGGACTAGCGGCGCAAGAGACCCAGTACTTC
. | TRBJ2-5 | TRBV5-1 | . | CASSPEGVQETQYF | TGCGCCAGCAGCCCCGAAGGGGTTCAAGAGACCCAGTACTTC
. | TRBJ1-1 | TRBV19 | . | CASRTRQSVTEAFF | TGTGCCAGTAGAACCCGACAGAGCGTCACTGAAGCTTTCTTT
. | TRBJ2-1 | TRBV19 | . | CASSIGGTGLDEQFF | TGTGCCAGTAGTATAGGAGGGACTGGTTTGGATGAGCAGTTCTTC
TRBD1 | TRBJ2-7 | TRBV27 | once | CASSFGTGGSEQYF | TGTGCCAGCAGTTTCGGAACAGGGGGCTCCGAGCAGTACTTC
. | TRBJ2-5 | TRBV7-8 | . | CASRRSAQGQETQYF | TGTGCCAGCAGGCGTAGCGCACAAGGCCAAGAGACCCAGTACTTC
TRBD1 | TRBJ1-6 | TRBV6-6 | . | CASSPNRGVDSPLHF | TGTGCCAGCAGCCCAAACAGGGGGGTGGATTCACCCCTCCACTTT
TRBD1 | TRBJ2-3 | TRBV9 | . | CASSVDPQGRDTQYF | TGTGCCAGCAGCGTAGACCCACAGGGGAGAGATACGCAGTATTTT
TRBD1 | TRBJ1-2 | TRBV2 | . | CASRQQGPQNYGYTF | TGTGCCAGCAGGCAACAGGGGCCACAAAACTATGGCTACACCTTC
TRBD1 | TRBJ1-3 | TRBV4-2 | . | CASSQDRQGANTIYF | TGTGCCAGCAGCCAAGATCGGCAGGGGGCGAACACCATATATTTT
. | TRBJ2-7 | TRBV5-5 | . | CASSLQGPYEQYF | TGTGCCAGCAGTCTTCAGGGGCCCTACGAGCAGTACTTT
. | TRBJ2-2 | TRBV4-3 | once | CASSLASAGELFF | TGCGCCAGCAGCCTTGCCAGCGCCGGGGAGCTGTTTTTT
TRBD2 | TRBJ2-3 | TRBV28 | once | CASSSSSGDSTDTQYF | TGTGCCAGCAGTTCCAGTAGCGGGGATAGCACAGATACGCAGTATTTT
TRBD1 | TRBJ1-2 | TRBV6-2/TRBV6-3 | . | CASSPTGGRGYTF | TGTGCCAGCAGCCCCACAGGGGGGAGAGGCTACACCTTC
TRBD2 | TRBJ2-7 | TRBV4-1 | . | CASSPGVLAGRPYEQYF | TGCGCCAGCAGCCCAGGGGTACTAGCGGGAAGGCCCTACGAGCAGTACTTC
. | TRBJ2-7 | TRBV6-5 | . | CASAWGQGSYEQYF | TGTGCCAGCGCGTGGGGTCAGGGATCCTACGAGCAGTACTTC
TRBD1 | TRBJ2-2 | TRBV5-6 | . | CASSITGGDTGELFF | TGTGCCAGCAGCATTACAGGGGGCGACACCGGGGAGCTGTTTTTT
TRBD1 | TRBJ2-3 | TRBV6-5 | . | CASSYSGQGRNTQYF | TGTGCCAGCAGTTACTCAGGACAGGGGCGGAATACGCAGTATTTT
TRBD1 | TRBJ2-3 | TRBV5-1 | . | CASSQGTGSADTQYF | TGCGCCAGCAGCCAGGGGACAGGTTCGGCAGATACGCAGTATTTT
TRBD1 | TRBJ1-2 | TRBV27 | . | CASRPTGGDGYTF | TGTGCCAGCAGACCGACAGGGGGCGATGGCTACACCTTC
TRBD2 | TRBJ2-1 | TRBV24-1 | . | CATSDLGAGGFSSYNEQFF | TGTGCCACCAGTGATTTAGGAGCGGGGGGGTTTAGCTCCTACAATGAGCAGTTCTTC
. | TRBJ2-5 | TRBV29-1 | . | CSVRRDQETQYF | TGCAGCGTCCGCAGGGATCAAGAGACCCAGTACTTC
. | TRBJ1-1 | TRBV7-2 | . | CASSLTENTEAFF | TGTGCCAGCAGCCTCACAGAGAACACTGAAGCTTTCTTT
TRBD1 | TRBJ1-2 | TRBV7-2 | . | CASSLVRTGEGYTF | TGTGCCAGCAGCCTGGTGAGGACAGGGGAGGGCTACACCTTC
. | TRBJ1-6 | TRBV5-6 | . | CASSLRSYNSPLHF | TGTGCCAGCAGCTTGAGGAGTTATAATTCACCCCTCCACTTT
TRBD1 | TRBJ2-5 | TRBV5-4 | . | CASSTDRGETQYF | TGTGCCAGCAGCACAGACAGGGGAGAGACCCAGTACTTC
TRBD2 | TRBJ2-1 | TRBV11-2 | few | CASSLGLAGGNEQFF | TGTGCCAGCAGCTTAGGACTAGCGGGGGGGAATGAGCAGTTCTTC
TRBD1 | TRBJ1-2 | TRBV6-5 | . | CASSTDRVGYTF | TGTGCCAGCAGTACAGACAGGGTTGGCTACACCTTC
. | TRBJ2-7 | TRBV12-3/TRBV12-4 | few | CASGRNTYEQYF | TGTGCCAGCGGGAGGAATACCTACGAGCAGTACTTC
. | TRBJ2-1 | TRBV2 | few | CASSVREPSYNEQFF | TGTGCCAGCAGTGTAAGGGAGCCCTCTTACAATGAGCAGTTCTTC
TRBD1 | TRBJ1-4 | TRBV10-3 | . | CAISDWGTGNEKLFF | TGTGCCATCAGTGATTGGGGGACAGGGAATGAAAAACTGTTTTTT
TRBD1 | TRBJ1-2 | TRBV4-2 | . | CASTGGAGDRGYTF | TGTGCCAGCACCGGGGGCGCAGGGGACAGAGGCTACACCTTC
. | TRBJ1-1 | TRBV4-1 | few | CASSHLRTVPTEAFF | TGCGCCAGCAGCCACCTTCGGACAGTACCCACTGAAGCTTTCTTT
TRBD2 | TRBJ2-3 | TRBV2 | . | CAGRAGLAGSADTQYF | TGTGCCGGTCGGGCCGGTTTAGCGGGAAGCGCAGATACGCAGTATTTT
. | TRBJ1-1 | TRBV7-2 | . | CASSLGVGSAAFF | TGTGCCAGCAGCTTAGGGGTTGGAAGCGCAGCTTTCTTT
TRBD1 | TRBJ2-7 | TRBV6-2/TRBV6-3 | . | CASSWPGQAWYEQYF | TGTGCCAGCAGTTGGCCCGGACAGGCTTGGTACGAGCAGTACTTC
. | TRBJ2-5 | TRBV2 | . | CASSDQVPGETQYF | TGTGCCAGCAGTGATCAAGTCCCCGGAGAGACCCAGTACTTC
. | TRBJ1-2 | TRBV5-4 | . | CASSLPTPGYGYTF | TGTGCCAGCAGTCTACCTACCCCCGGCTATGGCTACACCTTC
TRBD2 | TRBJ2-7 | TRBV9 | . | CASSASGRAGEQYF | TGTGCCAGCAGCGCTAGCGGGAGGGCCGGGGAGCAGTACTTC